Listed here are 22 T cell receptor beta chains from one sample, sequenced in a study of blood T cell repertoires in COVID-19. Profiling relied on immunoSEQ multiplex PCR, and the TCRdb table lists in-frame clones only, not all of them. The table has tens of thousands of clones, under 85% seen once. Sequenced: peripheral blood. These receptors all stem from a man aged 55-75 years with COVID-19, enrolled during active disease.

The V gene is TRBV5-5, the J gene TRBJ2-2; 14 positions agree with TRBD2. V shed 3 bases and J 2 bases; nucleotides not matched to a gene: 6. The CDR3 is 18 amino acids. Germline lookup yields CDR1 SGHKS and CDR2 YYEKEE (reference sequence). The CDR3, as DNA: TGTGCCAGCAGCTCTGGGACTAGCGGGGGAGTAAACACCGGGGAGCTGTTTTTT. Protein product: CASSSGTSGGVNTGELFF. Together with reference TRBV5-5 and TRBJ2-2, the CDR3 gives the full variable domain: DAGVTQSPTHLIKTRGQQVTLRCSPISGHKSVSWYQQVLGQGPQFIFQYYEKEERGRGNFPDRFSARQFPNYSSELNVNALLLGDSALYLCASSSGTSGGVNTGELFFGEGSRLTVL.

The CDR3 sequence is CASSLTGFTGELFF. In DNA form, the CDR3 reads TGCGCCAGCAGCTTGACAGGGTTCACCGGGGAGCTGTTTTTT. The V gene is TRBV5-1, the J gene TRBJ2-2, with TRBD1 as a possible D gene (6 bases). V was shortened by 1 base and J by 4 bases, with 8 bases between the two germline ends. The CDR3 has 14 amino acids. The germline V gene has CDR1 SGHRS and CDR2 YFSETQ.

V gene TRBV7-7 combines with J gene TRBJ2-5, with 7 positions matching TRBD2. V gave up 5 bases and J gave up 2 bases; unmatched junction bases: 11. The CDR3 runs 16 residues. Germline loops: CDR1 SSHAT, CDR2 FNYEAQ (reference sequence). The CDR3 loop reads CASSRNLGGKQETQYF. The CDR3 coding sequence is TGTGCCAGCAGCCGGAACCTGGGGGGGAAACAAGAGACCCAGTACTTC.

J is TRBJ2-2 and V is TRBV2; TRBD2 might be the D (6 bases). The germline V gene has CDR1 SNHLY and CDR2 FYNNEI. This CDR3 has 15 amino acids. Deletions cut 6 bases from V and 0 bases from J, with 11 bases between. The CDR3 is CASRAGTSNTGELFF. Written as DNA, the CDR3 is TGTGCCAGCAGAGCCGGGACTTCGAACACCGGGGAGCTGTTTTTT.

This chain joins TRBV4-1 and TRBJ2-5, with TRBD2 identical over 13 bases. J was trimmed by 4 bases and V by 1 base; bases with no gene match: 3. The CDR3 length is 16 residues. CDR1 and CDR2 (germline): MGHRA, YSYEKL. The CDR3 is CASSQGTSGSVETQYF. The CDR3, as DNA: TGCGCCAGCAGCCAAGGGACTAGCGGGAGCGTAGAGACCCAGTACTTC.

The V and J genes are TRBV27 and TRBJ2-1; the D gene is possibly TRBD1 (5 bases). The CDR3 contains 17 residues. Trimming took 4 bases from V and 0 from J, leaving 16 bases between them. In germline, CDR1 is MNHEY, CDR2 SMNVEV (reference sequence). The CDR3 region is CASSSLVGLISYNEQFF. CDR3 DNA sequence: TGTGCCAGCAGTTCCTTAGTGGGGCTCATCTCCTACAATGAGCAGTTCTTC.

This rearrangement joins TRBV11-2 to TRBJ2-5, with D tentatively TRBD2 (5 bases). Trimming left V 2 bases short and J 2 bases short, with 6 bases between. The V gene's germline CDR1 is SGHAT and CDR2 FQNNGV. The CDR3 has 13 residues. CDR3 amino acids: CASSLQRQETQYF. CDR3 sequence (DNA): TGTGCCAGCAGCTTACAGCGGCAAGAGACCCAGTACTTC.

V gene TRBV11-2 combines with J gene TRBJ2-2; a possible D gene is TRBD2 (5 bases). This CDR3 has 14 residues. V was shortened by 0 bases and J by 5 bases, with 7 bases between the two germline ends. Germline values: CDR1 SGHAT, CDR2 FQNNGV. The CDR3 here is CASSLESGTGELFF. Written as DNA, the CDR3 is TGTGCCAGCAGCTTAGAAAGCGGAACCGGGGAGCTGTTTTTT.

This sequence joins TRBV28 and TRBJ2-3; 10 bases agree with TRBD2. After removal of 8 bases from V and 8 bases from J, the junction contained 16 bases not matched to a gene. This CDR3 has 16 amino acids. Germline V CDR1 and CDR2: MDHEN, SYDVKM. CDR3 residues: CASPRGKAGGQGTQYF. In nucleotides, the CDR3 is TGTGCCAGCCCAAGGGGTAAAGCGGGGGGGCAAGGTACGCAGTATTTT.

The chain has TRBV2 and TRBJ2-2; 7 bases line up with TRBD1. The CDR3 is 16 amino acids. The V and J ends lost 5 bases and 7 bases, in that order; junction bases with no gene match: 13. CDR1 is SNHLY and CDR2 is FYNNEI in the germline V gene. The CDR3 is CASSLVRQGSNGELFF. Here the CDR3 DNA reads TGTGCCAGCAGTCTCGTCCGACAGGGATCCAACGGGGAGCTGTTTTTT.

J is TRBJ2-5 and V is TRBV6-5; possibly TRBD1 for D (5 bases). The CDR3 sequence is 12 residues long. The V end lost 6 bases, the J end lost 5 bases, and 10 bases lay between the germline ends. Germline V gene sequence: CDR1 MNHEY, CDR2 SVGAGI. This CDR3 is CASRGAGETQYF. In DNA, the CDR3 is TGTGCCAGCAGAGGGGCCGGGGAGACCCAGTACTTC.

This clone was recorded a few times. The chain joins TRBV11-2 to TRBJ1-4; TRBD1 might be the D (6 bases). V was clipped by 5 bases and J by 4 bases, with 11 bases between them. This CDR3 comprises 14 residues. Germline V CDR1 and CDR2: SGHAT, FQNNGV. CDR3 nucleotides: TGTGCCAGCAGCCCAGGGGAGGGTAATGAAAAACTGTTTTTT. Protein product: CASSPGEGNEKLFF.

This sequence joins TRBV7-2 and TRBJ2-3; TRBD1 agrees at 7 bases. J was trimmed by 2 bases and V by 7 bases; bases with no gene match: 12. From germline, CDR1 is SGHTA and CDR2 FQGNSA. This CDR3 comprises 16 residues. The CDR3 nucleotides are TGTGCCAGCACCGCCTTAGAGGGACAGTCCACAGATACGCAGTATTTT. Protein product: CASTALEGQSTDTQYF.

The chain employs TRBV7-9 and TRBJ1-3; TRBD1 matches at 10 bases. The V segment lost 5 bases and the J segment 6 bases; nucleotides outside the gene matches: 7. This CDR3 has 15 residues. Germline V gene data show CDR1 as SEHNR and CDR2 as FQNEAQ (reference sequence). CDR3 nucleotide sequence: TGTGCCAGCAGCCTCGGGACAGGGGATGCAAACACCATATATTTT. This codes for CASSLGTGDANTIYF.

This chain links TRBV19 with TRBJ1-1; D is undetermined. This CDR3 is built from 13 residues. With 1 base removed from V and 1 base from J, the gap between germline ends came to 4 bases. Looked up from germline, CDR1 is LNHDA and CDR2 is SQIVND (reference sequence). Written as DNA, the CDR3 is TGTGCCAGTAGTATAGCTCCGAACACTGAAGCTTTCTTT. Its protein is CASSIAPNTEAFF.

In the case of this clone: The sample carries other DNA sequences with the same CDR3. The CDR3 bases are TGTGCCAGCAGTTACTCGATAGGCGGTTACGAGCAGTACTTC. This codes for CASSYSIGGYEQYF. V is TRBV6-5 and J is TRBJ2-7; D is undetermined. This CDR3 has 14 amino acids. From germline, CDR1 is MNHEY and CDR2 SVGAGI. Trimming took 0 bases from V and 4 from J, leaving 10 bases between them.

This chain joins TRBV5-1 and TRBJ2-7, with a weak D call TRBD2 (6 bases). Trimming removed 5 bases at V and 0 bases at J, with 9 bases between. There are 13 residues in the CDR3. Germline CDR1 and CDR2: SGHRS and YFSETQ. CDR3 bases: TGCGCCAGCAGTTGGGGGGACTCCTACGAGCAGTACTTC. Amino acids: CASSWGDSYEQYF. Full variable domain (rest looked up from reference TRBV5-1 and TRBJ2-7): KAGVTQTPRYLIKTRGQQVTLSCSPISGHRSVSWYQQTPGQGLQFLFEYFSETQRNKGNFPGRFSGRQFSNSRSEMNVSTLELGDSALYLCASSWGDSYEQYFGPGTRLTVT.

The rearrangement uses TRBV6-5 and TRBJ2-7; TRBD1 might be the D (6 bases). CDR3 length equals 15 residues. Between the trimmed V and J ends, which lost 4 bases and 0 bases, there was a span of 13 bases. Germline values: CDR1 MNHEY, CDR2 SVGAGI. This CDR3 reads CASSLIQDSSYEQYF. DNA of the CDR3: TGTGCCAGCAGTTTAATCCAGGACAGCTCCTACGAGCAGTACTTC.

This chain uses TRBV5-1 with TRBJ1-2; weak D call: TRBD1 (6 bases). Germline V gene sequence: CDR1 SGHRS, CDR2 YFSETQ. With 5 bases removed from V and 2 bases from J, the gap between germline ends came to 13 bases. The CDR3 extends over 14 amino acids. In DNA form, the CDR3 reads TGCGCCAGCAGGAGGACAGAACAGAACTATGGCTACACCTTC. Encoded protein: CASRRTEQNYGYTF.

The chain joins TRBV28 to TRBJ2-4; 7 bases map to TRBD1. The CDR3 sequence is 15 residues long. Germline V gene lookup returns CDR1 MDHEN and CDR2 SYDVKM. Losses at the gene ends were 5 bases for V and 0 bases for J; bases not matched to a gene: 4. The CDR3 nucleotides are TGTGCCAGCAGTCCCAGGGGGATAGCCAAAAACATTCAGTACTTC. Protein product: CASSPRGIAKNIQYF.

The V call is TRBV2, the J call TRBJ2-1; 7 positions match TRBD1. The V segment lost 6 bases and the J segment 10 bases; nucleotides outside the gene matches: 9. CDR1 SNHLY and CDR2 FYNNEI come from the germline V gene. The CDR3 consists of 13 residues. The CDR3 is CASRKDRVGEQFF. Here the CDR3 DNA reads TGTGCCAGCAGGAAAGACAGGGTCGGAGAGCAGTTCTTC.

For the CDR3, the DNA is TGTGCCAGCAGTCTGGGGGGGGGAAACTCTGGAAACACCATATATTTT. Translation gives CASSLGGGNSGNTIYF. This chain connects TRBV28 to TRBJ1-3; tentative D call: TRBD1 (5 bases). V was clipped by 5 bases and J by 0 bases, with 14 bases between them. CDR3 length equals 16 residues. Germline V CDR1 and CDR2: MDHEN, SYDVKM.